The 29 T cell receptor beta chains listed next were all sequenced from one sample in a study of cytomegalovirus exposure and HLA in healthy donors. Sequencing was performed with immunoSEQ multiplex PCR; in TCRdb, only in-frame clones are kept and a portion is missing. The table has tens of thousands of clones, roughly 96% seen once. Sequences were obtained from PBMCs. All receptors come from a man younger than 30 in good health and CMV-seronegative.

This chain joins TRBV27 and TRBJ1-2; a possible D gene is TRBD1 (6 bases). The CDR3 is made up of 15 amino acids. Trimming stripped 6 bases from V and 2 bases from J, with 16 bases between. The germline CDR1 and CDR2 sequences are MNHEY and SMNVEV (reference sequence). The CDR3, as DNA: TGTGCCAGCAGCTCGCCCGGGCAGGGGAACTATGGCTACACCTTC. Translation: CASSSPGQGNYGYTF.

The chain links TRBV30 to TRBJ1-5; TRBD1 might be the D (5 bases). There are 14 residues in the CDR3. Germline V gene data show CDR1 as GTSNPN and CDR2 as SVGIG (reference sequence). Trimming removed 2 bases from V and 3 bases from J, with 11 bases in between. This chain's CDR3 is CAWSSQDINQPQHF. CDR3 nucleotides: TGTGCCTGGAGTTCACAGGATATCAATCAGCCCCAGCATTTT.

The J gene is TRBJ2-7, the V gene TRBV19, with 11 nucleotides matching TRBD1. The germline V gene has CDR1 LNHDA and CDR2 SQIVND (reference sequence). The CDR3 spans 14 residues. J lost 2 bases, V lost 6 bases, and 3 bases had no gene match. The CDR3 sequence is CASRRGQGAYEQYF. The CDR3 DNA follows: TGTGCCAGTAGGAGGGGACAGGGGGCCTACGAGCAGTACTTC.

This clone came up once. V is TRBV18 and J is TRBJ2-7; no reliable D call. From germline, CDR1 is KGHSH and CDR2 LQKENI. The CDR3 is 13 residues long. Between the trimmed V and J ends, which lost 2 bases and 5 bases, there was a span of 10 bases. The CDR3, as DNA: TGTGCCAGCTCACCATCGCAGAAAGACGAGCAGTACTTC. It encodes CASSPSQKDEQYF.

The chain has TRBV28 and TRBJ2-1, with D possibly being TRBD1 (6 bases). The V and J ends lost 5 bases and 2 bases respectively, with 16 bases between them. The CDR3 covers 16 residues. Germline V gene sequence: CDR1 MDHEN, CDR2 SYDVKM. CDR3 protein: CASSLFSRGTYNEQFF. The CDR3 DNA is TGTGCCAGCAGTCTATTTAGCAGGGGCACCTACAATGAGCAGTTCTTC.

The rearrangement links TRBV5-1 to TRBJ1-2; tentative D call: TRBD1 (6 bases). The CDR3 extends over 14 amino acids. Germline V CDR1 and CDR2: SGHRS, YFSETQ. V gave up 5 bases and J gave up 4 bases, with 15 bases separating them. This CDR3 reads CASRSAGTSYGYTF. The CDR3 coding sequence is TGCGCCAGCAGGTCTGCCGGGACAAGCTATGGCTACACCTTC.

The CDR3 DNA follows: TGTGCCAGCAGCTTGGATAGACTCCCGGGTTACAATGAGCAGTTCTTC. This gives the protein CASSLDRLPGYNEQFF. The chain is built from TRBV5-4 and TRBJ2-1; D is uncertain. V was trimmed by 0 bases and J by 4 bases, leaving 14 bases between them. The germline V gene encodes CDR1 SGHNT and CDR2 YYREEE (reference sequence). The CDR3 contains 16 residues.

The count of this clone is one. V and J are TRBV2 and TRBJ1-6, with D uncertain. Germline V gene sequence: CDR1 SNHLY, CDR2 FYNNEI. V lost 5 bases and J 5 bases, leaving 16 bases between the germline ends. The CDR3 has 16 residues. CDR3 sequence reads: CASSREALVNNSPLHF. The DNA of the CDR3 is TGTGCCAGCAGTAGGGAGGCCCTAGTTAATAATTCACCCCTCCACTTT. Drawing the rest from reference TRBV2 and TRBJ1-6, the complete variable domain is EPEVTQTPSHQVTQMGQEVILRCVPISNHLYFYWYRQILGQKVEFLVSFYNNEISEKSEIFDDQFSVERPDGSNFTLKIRSTKLEDSAMYFCASSREALVNNSPLHFGNGTRLTVT.

The chain links TRBV28 to TRBJ1-2, with 8 positions matching TRBD1. This CDR3 has 15 residues. The junction had 4 bases not matched to a gene; V was cut back by 4 bases and J by 0 bases. The germline V gene has CDR1 MDHEN and CDR2 SYDVKM. This chain's CDR3 is CASSYPTGANYGYTF. The CDR3 DNA sequence: TGTGCCAGCAGTTACCCGACAGGGGCTAACTATGGCTACACCTTC.

The chain links TRBV6-5 to TRBJ1-1, with D unclear. The germline V gene encodes CDR1 MNHEY and CDR2 SVGAGI. V was trimmed by 2 bases and J by 5 bases, leaving 9 bases between them. The CDR3 totals 13 residues. The CDR3 DNA sequence: TGTGCCAGCAGTTACACGACACGGACTGAAGCTTTCTTT. This translates into CASSYTTRTEAFF.

The V call is TRBV10-3, the J call TRBJ2-2, with 7 bases aligning to TRBD1. The CDR3 is made up of 15 amino acids. J gave up 1 base and V 2 bases, and 1 base lay outside the gene matches. Germline CDR1 reads ENHRY; CDR2 reads SYGVKD. CDR3 nucleotides: TGTGCCATCAGTGAGAGGGACAGGAACACCGGGGAGCTGTTTTTT. This translates into CAISERDRNTGELFF.

The chain carries TRBV7-9 and TRBJ1-2; 7 positions match TRBD1. Germline assignment: CDR1 SEHNR and CDR2 FQNEAQ (reference sequence). The CDR3 is 14 amino acids. V lost 4 bases to trimming and J lost 5 bases; unmatched junction nucleotides: 7. This CDR3 reads CASSSSGTEYGYTF. Here the CDR3 DNA reads TGTGCCAGCAGCTCTTCCGGGACAGAGTATGGCTACACCTTC.

The chain uses TRBV7-9 and TRBJ1-2; TRBD1 matches at 7 bases. The CDR3 sequence is 17 residues long. The V gene end was trimmed by 5 bases and the J gene end by 2 bases; junction bases not matched to a gene: 14. Per the germline V gene, CDR1 is SEHNR and CDR2 is FQNEAQ (reference sequence). CDR3 in amino acids: CASSPPGSGQPNYGYTF. CDR3 nucleotide sequence: TGTGCCAGCAGCCCCCCGGGGTCGGGACAGCCCAACTATGGCTACACCTTC.

The V call is TRBV6-1, the J call TRBJ1-1; D is unclear. There are 12 residues in the CDR3. Germline V gene data show CDR1 as MNHNS and CDR2 as SASEGT. V was clipped by 4 bases and J by 7 bases, with 10 bases between them. The CDR3 sequence: CASSGHPSEAFF. The CDR3 DNA sequence: TGTGCCAGCAGTGGACACCCGAGTGAAGCTTTCTTT.

In its sample, this clone was seen once. The chain recombines TRBV5-1 with TRBJ1-2; TRBD1 is a possible D gene (5 bases). Trimming pared 0 bases from V and 4 bases from J, leaving 10 bases between. The CDR3 length is 14 residues. Germline-derived CDR1 and CDR2 are SGHRS and YFSETQ. The chain's CDR3 is CASSLGGRTYGYTF. CDR3 sequence (DNA): TGCGCCAGCAGCTTGGGGGGCAGAACCTATGGCTACACCTTC. The whole variable domain, filled in from reference TRBV5-1 and TRBJ1-2, reads KAGVTQTPRYLIKTRGQQVTLSCSPISGHRSVSWYQQTPGQGLQFLFEYFSETQRNKGNFPGRFSGRQFSNSRSEMNVSTLELGDSALYLCASSLGGRTYGYTFGSGTRLTVV.

The CDR3 reads CASSLSATAHAIYNEQFF. The CDR3 DNA reads as TGTGCCAGCTCACTTTCCGCCACAGCCCACGCTATCTACAATGAGCAGTTCTTC. V usage is TRBV18 and J usage is TRBJ2-1; no clear D. CDR1 is KGHSH, CDR2 LQKENI, per germline. The CDR3 covers 18 residues. V lost 4 bases, J lost 3 bases, and 22 bases lay in between.

The chain carries TRBV6-5 and TRBJ1-2; D may be TRBD1 (6 bases). V dropped 2 bases and J dropped 4 bases, with 11 bases sitting between them. Germline values: CDR1 MNHEY, CDR2 SVGAGI. The CDR3 totals 14 residues. DNA for the CDR3: TGTGCCAGCAGTTACCATAAAGGGGGCTATGGCTACACCTTC. This gives the protein CASSYHKGGYGYTF.

The chain links TRBV29-1 to TRBJ1-3; no clear D gene. V lost 5 bases, J lost 0 bases, and 5 bases lay in between. Germline V gene sequence: CDR1 SQVTM, CDR2 ANQGSEA. This CDR3 is built from 12 residues. CDR3 amino acids: CSVMYSGNTIYF. For the CDR3, the DNA is TGCAGCGTTATGTACTCTGGAAACACCATATATTTT.

This sequence joins TRBV7-9 and TRBJ2-7; TRBD1 matches at 10 bases. V lost 4 bases, J lost 5 bases, and 5 bases stayed unmatched. The germline V gene encodes CDR1 SEHNR and CDR2 FQNEAQ (reference sequence). This CDR3 comprises 14 residues. CDR3 region: CASSSGQGSDEQYF. CDR3 coding DNA: TGTGCCAGCAGCTCGGGACAGGGGAGCGACGAGCAGTACTTC.

The chain uses TRBV6-1 and TRBJ2-7; 8 positions match TRBD1. The CDR3 loop spans 15 amino acids. Germline loops: CDR1 MNHNS, CDR2 SASEGT. V was clipped by 3 bases and J by 3 bases; unmatched bases: 7. The CDR3 DNA reads TGTGCCAGCAGTGACATCAGGGGGCGAATCTACGAGCAGTACTTC. It codes for CASSDIRGRIYEQYF.

The chain couples TRBV10-2 to TRBJ1-2; 10 nucleotides align to TRBD1. Germline CDR1 is WSHSY and CDR2 is SAAADI. J gave up 6 bases and V 3 bases, and 13 bases lay outside the gene matches. The CDR3 totals 17 residues. DNA of the CDR3: TGCGCCAGCAGTGATTACCTGGGACAGGGGACAGGGCATGGCTACACCTTC. It is translated as CASSDYLGQGTGHGYTF.

The J gene is TRBJ1-5, the V gene TRBV7-9; 10 bases align to TRBD1. Germline lookup yields CDR1 SEHNR and CDR2 FQNEAQ (reference sequence). CDR3 size: 16 residues. After removal of 3 bases from V and 4 bases from J, the junction contained 6 bases not matched to a gene. The CDR3 loop reads CASSFGTGEVNQPQHF. The CDR3 DNA follows: TGTGCCAGCAGCTTTGGGACAGGGGAGGTGAATCAGCCCCAGCATTTT.

This chain joins TRBV28 and TRBJ2-2; TRBD1 is a possible D gene (6 bases). Germline CDR1 and CDR2: MDHEN and SYDVKM. The CDR3 extends over 14 amino acids. V was shortened by 4 bases and J by 6 bases, with 12 bases between the two germline ends. In nucleotides, the CDR3 is TGTGCCAGCAGTTGGGACACCCCTTCCGGGGAGCTGTTTTTT. As protein: CASSWDTPSGELFF.

The chain carries TRBV11-2 and TRBJ1-2, with 7 bases identical to TRBD1. Germline CDR1 SGHAT, CDR2 FQNNGV. Trimming removed 2 bases from V and 8 bases from J; junction bases left unmatched: 11. The CDR3 runs to 15 residues. CDR3 residues: CASSLLGQGVEGYTF. The CDR3 bases are TGTGCCAGCAGCTTATTGGGGCAGGGGGTTGAGGGCTACACCTTC.

The gene calls are TRBV4-1 and TRBJ1-2, with no clear D. The CDR3 totals 14 residues. Trimming removed 1 base from V and 6 bases from J, with 12 bases in between. Germline-derived CDR1 and CDR2 are MGHRA and YSYEKL. The CDR3 nucleotides read TGCGCCAGCAGCCAAGTTCGACATCTCGATGGCTACACCTTC. It codes for CASSQVRHLDGYTF.

Concerning this clone: Here the CDR3 omits its conserved ending phenylalanine or tryptophan, so a read error is the likely source. It is unclear where the CDR3 begins or ends on the DNA, so no DNA is shown, and the CDR3 is as TCRdb lists it. The J gene is TRBJ2-7, the V gene TRBV25-1; the DNA was not used to check the table's D call, TRBD1. The CDR3 is made up of 12 amino acids, end residues included. Germline V CDR1 and CDR2: MGHDK, SYGVNS. CDR3 residues: CASRYPGQGPPR.

The J gene is TRBJ2-1, the V gene TRBV7-9; 11 bases are a match to TRBD2. The CDR3 is made up of 16 amino acids. Per germline, CDR1 SEHNR and CDR2 FQNEAQ (reference sequence). V shed 2 bases and J 7 bases; nucleotides not matched to a gene: 7. The CDR3 DNA is TGTGCCAGCAGCTTAACTAGCGGGAGTCAAGGGAATGAGCAGTTCTTC. The encoded protein is CASSLTSGSQGNEQFF. The whole variable domain, remainder taken from reference TRBV7-9 and TRBJ2-1, is DTGVSQNPRHKITKRGQNVTFRCDPISEHNRLYWYRQTLGQGPEFLTYFQNEAQLEKSRLLSDRFSAERPKGSFSTLEIQRTEQGDSAMYLCASSLTSGSQGNEQFFGPGTRLTVL.

This chain uses TRBV2 with TRBJ2-1; 9 bases align to TRBD1. CDR1 and CDR2 (germline): SNHLY, FYNNEI. CDR3 size: 13 residues. The junction had 5 bases not matched to a gene; V was cut back by 7 bases and J by 7 bases. CDR3 nucleotides: TGTGCCAGCAACGGACAGGGGTGGAATGAGCAGTTCTTC. Its protein product is CASNGQGWNEQFF.

The V and J genes are TRBV6-1 and TRBJ2-7, with 9 bases that match TRBD2. This CDR3 is built from 15 residues. Germline V gives CDR1 MNHNS, CDR2 SASEGT. V shed 3 bases, J shed 6 bases, and the junction held 9 bases outside the gene matches. The CDR3 DNA sequence: TGTGCCAGCAGTGACGGGCGGGAGGGCCTCCTCGAGCAGTACTTC. The encoded protein is CASSDGREGLLEQYF.